This T cell receptor beta chain came from a study of cytomegalovirus exposure and HLA in healthy donors. Background on the study: In an earlier analysis, 95 million to 140 million unique TCR beta sequences were found from some 180 million T cells. Study-wide results and caveats: Prior analysis indicated that the majority of TCR beta V segments exhibited productivity approximately 90% or approximately 30% of the time. A list of about 160 TCR beta chains associated with cytomegalovirus was given.

This clone was found a few times. What it binds is not known. J was trimmed by 3 bases and V by 4 bases; bases with no gene match: 2. The germline V gene encodes CDR1 LNHNV and CDR2 YYDKDF (reference sequence). This CDR3 region has 14 residues. PCR employed 60 Vbeta and 13 Jbeta primers. Assay used: immunoSEQ multiplex PCR; TCRdb lists only in-frame clones, some missing. The sample consists of some 150,000 clones, approximately 87% of them appearing once. The V gene is TRBV15, the J gene TRBJ2-3, with 9 bases aligning to TRBD2. Specimen: PBMCs. The TCR comes from a woman aged 25-40 years in good health and CMV-seronegative. As DNA, the CDR3 is TGTGCCACCAGCAAAGCGGGAGGAACAGATACGCAGTATTTT. Its protein is CATSKAGGTDTQYF.